This entry features one TCR beta chain sequence. The antigen is unknown. A read error may account for a junction end that differs from germline. The sample belongs to a study of siplizumab effects on memory and regulatory T cells. Germline CDR1 and CDR2: MDHEN and SYDVKM. This CDR3 has 16 residues. Clones were sequenced by immunoSEQ multiplex PCR, and TCRdb holds only the in-frame ones, with some missing. The data hold about 56,000 clones, with about 97% observed a single time. Study-level results: Roughly 75-97% of proliferating clones (CD4+ or CD8+) could not be assigned a naive or memory phenotype. Apparently key alloresponse contributors, naive T cells also seemed more diverse than memory cells. Treg-derived clones made up an average of 68.8% of mappable alloreactive CD4+ clones with siplizumab and under 35% in controls.

The specimen sequenced was naive CD8+ T cells sorted from blood. The chain combines TRBV28 with TRBJ2-2, with TRBD2 matching over 13 bases. This TCR was sampled from a human donor in good health. The CDR3 nucleotides read TGTGCCAGCAGTTTCGGGACTAGCGGGAACATCGGGGAGCTGTTTTTT. Protein: CASSFGTSGNIGELFF. The variable domain in full, with the rest retrieved from reference TRBV28 and TRBJ2-2, is DVKVTQSSRYLVKRTGEKVFLECVQDMDHENMFWYRQDPGLGLRLIYFSYDVKMKEKGDIPEGYSVSREKKERFSLILESASTNQTSMYLCASSFGTSGNIGELFFGEGSRLTVL.